This paragraph reports one T cell receptor (beta chain). The sample comes from a study of shared clonotypes between healthy human individuals. Sequenced by immunoSEQ multiplex PCR; TCRdb stores in-frame clones only, minus some. The sample records some 2.4 million clones, 80% to 95% being singletons. This receptor was obtained from a man in his late teens or twenties in good health. Some clones in this sample may be carry-over from other donors' samples. Sequenced material: naive CD4+ T cells from PBMCs. Specified subset: CD45RA+ positively selected.

The CDR3 DNA reads as TGTGCCAGCAGCCGGACAGGGGTGACTAATGAAAAACTGTTTTTT. Its protein is CASSRTGVTNEKLFF. The chain recombines TRBV5-4 with TRBJ1-4, with 9 bases that match TRBD1. The germline V gene has CDR1 SGHNT and CDR2 YYREEE (reference sequence). The CDR3 consists of 15 residues. V gave up 4 bases and J gave up 2 bases; unmatched junction bases: 3.